Listed here are 23 T cell receptor beta chains from one sample, sequenced in a study of T cell responses to AZD1222 COVID-19 vaccine. Some clones are missing from TCRdb's copy, which holds only in-frame ones; the method was immunoSEQ multiplex PCR. The sample carries some 130,000 clones, around 90% recorded once. The sample was peripheral blood, taken on day 0 of AZD1222 vaccination. These receptors were taken from an adult in good health.

This clone occurred a few times. Written as DNA, the CDR3 is TGTGCCAGCCACACCGACGGACTCTATACGCAGTATTTT. Its translation is CASHTDGLYTQYF. This sequence joins TRBV2 and TRBJ2-3; possible D gene TRBD2, 5 bases. Per the germline V gene, CDR1 is SNHLY and CDR2 is FYNNEI. The germline V and J ends were trimmed by 8 bases and 7 bases, with 16 bases remaining between them. The CDR3 is 13 residues long.

This chain joins TRBV3-1 (or the pseudogene TRBV3-2) and TRBJ2-3, with TRBD2 matching 9 bases. Per the germline V gene, CDR1 is LGHDT and CDR2 is YNNKEL (reference sequence). Trimming cost V 6 bases and J 0 bases; bases outside gene matches: 4. CDR3 length equals 15 residues. CDR3 in amino acids: CASSPTSGSTDTQYF. For the CDR3, the DNA is TGTGCCAGCAGTCCTACTAGCGGGAGCACAGATACGCAGTATTTT.

This clone has a single count. V usage is TRBV7-2 and J usage is TRBJ1-6, with TRBD1 as a possible D gene (5 bases). The germline CDR1 and CDR2 sequences are SGHTA and FQGNSA. CDR3 length equals 17 residues. Trimming stripped 5 bases from V and 9 bases from J, with 23 bases between. This CDR3 reads CASSPSPQGILGSPLHF. The CDR3 DNA reads TGTGCCAGCAGCCCATCACCCCAGGGAATACTAGGTTCACCCCTCCACTTT. The full variable domain, with the rest looked up from reference TRBV7-2 and TRBJ1-6, is GAGVSQSPSNKVTEKGKDVELRCDPISGHTALYWYRQSLGQGLEFLIYFQGNSAPDKSGLPSDRFSAERTGGSVSTLTIQRTQQEDSAVYLCASSPSPQGILGSPLHFGNGTRLTVT.

The genes are TRBV7-2 and TRBJ2-7; 8 bases agree with TRBD2. J was trimmed by 2 bases and V by 1 base; bases with no gene match: 1. The CDR3 runs to 14 residues. Germline CDR1 is SGHTA and CDR2 is FQGNSA. CDR3 in DNA: TGTGCCAGCAGCTTAGGAGCGGGGGCCTACGAGCAGTACTTC. This gives the protein CASSLGAGAYEQYF.

This rearrangement joins TRBV6-5 to TRBJ2-5, with D maybe TRBD2 (6 bases). Germline lookup yields CDR1 MNHEY and CDR2 SVGAGI. This CDR3 region has 16 residues. Trimming shortened V by 0 bases and J by 3 bases, and 14 bases separated the two germline ends. The CDR3 reads CASSYSDGLREETQYF. In DNA, the CDR3 is TGTGCCAGCAGTTACTCTGACGGACTACGTGAAGAGACCCAGTACTTC.

This chain joins TRBV30 and TRBJ1-4, with D uncertain. Trimming shortened V by 5 bases and J by 8 bases, and 15 bases separated the two germline ends. The CDR3 runs 13 residues. CDR1 and CDR2 from the germline V gene are GTSNPN and SVGIG (reference sequence). Written as DNA, the CDR3 is TGTGCCTGGGAAATGTATGGCAGCGAAAAACTGTTTTTT. Its protein is CAWEMYGSEKLFF.

The V and J genes are TRBV5-6 and TRBJ1-4; 7 bases match TRBD1. After removal of 2 bases from V and 8 bases from J, the junction contained 6 bases not matched to a gene. The germline CDR1 and CDR2 sequences are SGHDT and YYEEEE. The CDR3 sequence is 14 residues long. CDR3 amino acids: CASSFRDRGEKLFF. The DNA of the CDR3 is TGTGCCAGCAGCTTCCGGGACAGAGGCGAAAAACTGTTTTTT.

The chain uses TRBV12-3 or TRBV12-4 and TRBJ1-5; D may be TRBD1 (5 bases). Trimming pared 7 bases from V and 6 bases from J, leaving 10 bases between. This CDR3 region has 12 residues. CDR3 protein: CASKEGSQPQHF. The CDR3 DNA sequence: TGTGCCAGCAAAGAGGGGTCTCAGCCCCAGCATTTT.

The genes are TRBV5-6 and TRBJ2-7; D gene ambiguous. The CDR3 runs 11 residues. Trimming pared 3 bases from V and 4 bases from J, leaving 5 bases between. The germline V gene encodes CDR1 SGHDT and CDR2 YYEEEE. CDR3 sequence (DNA): TGTGCCAGCAGCTCCAATTACGAGCAGTACTTC. Translation: CASSSNYEQYF.

The chain combines TRBV12-5 with TRBJ1-6; 12 bases are a match to TRBD1. V was pared by 5 bases and J by 13 bases, with 9 bases of the junction left unmatched. The CDR3 extends over 15 amino acids. Germline V CDR1 and CDR2: LGHNT, FRNRAP. The CDR3 DNA reads TGTGCTAGTGGTCCTCTTGGGACAGGGGGCTTCCCCCTCCACTTT. Its protein product is CASGPLGTGGFPLHF.

The chain employs TRBV10-2 and TRBJ2-3; D is uncertain. This CDR3 spans 14 amino acids. Germline lookup yields CDR1 WSHSY and CDR2 SAAADI. Trimming cost V 5 bases and J 3 bases, with 12 bases left between them. The CDR3 loop reads CASSPRSWTDTQYF. Here the CDR3 DNA reads TGCGCCAGCAGTCCGAGATCGTGGACAGATACGCAGTATTTT.

The chain employs TRBV11-2 and TRBJ2-1; perhaps TRBD2 as D (5 bases). This CDR3 has 12 amino acids. Per germline, CDR1 SGHAT and CDR2 FQNNGV. V lost 5 bases and J lost 5, with 7 bases in between. The CDR3 DNA is TGTGCCAGCAGCGAGGGTAACAATGAGCAGTTCTTC. It encodes CASSEGNNEQFF.

V is TRBV3-1 (or the pseudogene TRBV3-2) and J is TRBJ1-2; 7 bases map to TRBD1. CDR3 length: 13 residues. V shed 4 bases, J shed 8 bases, and the junction held 7 bases outside the gene matches. CDR1 and CDR2 from the germline V gene are LGHDT and YNNKEL (reference sequence). Here the CDR3 reads CASSREGAAGYTF. The CDR3 DNA sequence: TGTGCCAGCAGCCGGGAGGGGGCTGCAGGCTACACCTTC.

The chain uses TRBV12-3 or TRBV12-4 and TRBJ1-1; a weak D match, TRBD1 (5 bases). Trimming took off 3 bases at V and 8 bases at J, with 10 bases between the two ends. The CDR3 is 12 amino acids. The DNA of the CDR3 is TGTGCCAGCAGTTTCGGGGGAACCGAAGCTTTCTTT. It codes for CASSFGGTEAFF.

The chain links TRBV5-5 to TRBJ1-1; 12 bases are shared with TRBD1. V lost 3 bases and J lost 7; bases outside the gene matches: 1. Per germline, CDR1 SGHKS and CDR2 YYEKEE (reference sequence). The CDR3 runs to 13 residues. The CDR3 coding sequence is TGTGCCAGCAGCTGGGACAGGGGGCTTGAAGCTTTCTTT. Residues: CASSWDRGLEAFF. Drawing the rest from reference TRBV5-5 and TRBJ1-1, the complete variable domain is DAGVTQSPTHLIKTRGQQVTLRCSPISGHKSVSWYQQVLGQGPQFIFQYYEKEERGRGNFPDRFSARQFPNYSSELNVNALLLGDSALYLCASSWDRGLEAFFGQGTRLTVV.

The V call is TRBV7-2, the J call TRBJ2-2; D is unresolved. The V and J ends lost 4 bases and 5 bases respectively, with 8 bases between them. Per germline, CDR1 SGHTA and CDR2 FQGNSA. The CDR3 has 13 residues. CDR3 bases: TGTGCCAGCAGCTCCACCCAAACCGGGGAGCTGTTTTTT. It yields the protein CASSSTQTGELFF.

V usage is TRBV4-1 and J usage is TRBJ1-5, with D perhaps matching TRBD1 (5 bases). The germline gives CDR1 MGHRA, CDR2 YSYEKL. The CDR3 is 16 amino acids. With 0 bases removed from V and 4 bases from J, the gap between germline ends came to 13 bases. Here the CDR3 reads CASSQEGTKGNQPQHF. The CDR3 nucleotides read TGCGCCAGCAGCCAAGAAGGGACGAAGGGTAATCAGCCCCAGCATTTT.

The rearrangement joins TRBV24-1 to TRBJ1-5; D remains unclear. The CDR3 contains 16 residues. Between the trimmed V and J ends, which lost 2 bases and 0 bases, there was a span of 10 bases. Germline lookup yields CDR1 KGHDR and CDR2 SFDVKD. The CDR3 DNA reads TGTGCCACCAGTGATTGTGCTAATTATAGCAATCAGCCCCAGCATTTT. Encoded protein: CATSDCANYSNQPQHF.

This clone was recorded a few times. The J gene is TRBJ2-2, the V gene TRBV10-3, with D possibly TRBD1 on 7 matching bases. The V and J ends lost 4 bases and 7 bases respectively, with 13 bases between them. The CDR3 is 14 residues long. The germline CDR1 and CDR2 sequences are ENHRY and SYGVKD. The CDR3 loop reads CAISVVQGGGELFF. In DNA form, the CDR3 reads TGTGCCATCAGTGTGGTCCAGGGGGGCGGGGAGCTGTTTTTT.

The rearrangement uses TRBV29-1 and TRBJ2-7, with D uncertain. Germline V gene data show CDR1 as SQVTM and CDR2 as ANQGSEA. CDR3 length: 11 residues. V was trimmed by 5 bases and J by 6 bases, leaving 11 bases between them. This chain's CDR3 is CSVLGSSEQYF. CDR3 DNA sequence: TGCAGCGTTTTGGGTTCTAGCGAGCAGTACTTC.

The rearrangement links TRBV7-8 to TRBJ2-2; 7 bases are shared with TRBD2. Unmatched junction bases numbered 8, after V lost 4 bases and J lost 3 bases. The germline gives CDR1 SGHVS, CDR2 FQNEAQ. CDR3 size: 16 residues. The CDR3 here is CASSSGYRGDTGELFF. In DNA form, the CDR3 reads TGTGCCAGCAGCTCCGGGTATCGGGGGGACACCGGGGAGCTGTTTTTT.

The chain carries TRBV2 and TRBJ2-6; maybe TRBD2 (6 bases). Per the germline V gene, CDR1 is SNHLY and CDR2 is FYNNEI. With 5 bases removed from V and 2 bases from J, the gap between germline ends came to 13 bases. This CDR3 comprises 16 residues. The CDR3 sequence: CASSHGGNPGANVLTF. CDR3 sequence (DNA): TGTGCCAGCAGTCATGGAGGGAACCCTGGGGCCAACGTCCTGACTTTC. Complete variable domain (other parts from reference TRBV2 and TRBJ2-6): EPEVTQTPSHQVTQMGQEVILRCVPISNHLYFYWYRQILGQKVEFLVSFYNNEISEKSEIFDDQFSVERPDGSNFTLKIRSTKLEDSAMYFCASSHGGNPGANVLTFGAGSRLTVL.

V is TRBV5-8 and J is TRBJ2-5, with 13 bases aligning to TRBD2. Germline V gene data show CDR1 as SGHTS and CDR2 as YDEGEE. V lost 3 bases, J lost 5 bases, and 4 bases stayed unmatched. The CDR3 length is 15 residues. DNA of the CDR3: TGTGCCAGCAGCTCAGGACTAGCGGGGGTGGAGACCCAGTACTTC. Protein sequence: CASSSGLAGVETQYF.